This T cell receptor beta chain comes out of a study of regulatory T cells in long-lasting Graves disease. Time point given: newly diagnosed GD, antithyroid drugs for less than 3 months. Following extraction of RNA from PBMCs, that RNA was used to make the TCR library. Criteria from the American Thyroid Association guidelines were applied to diagnose Graves' disease. Trimming removed 2 bases at V and 6 bases at J, with 17 bases between. The CDR3 is 15 amino acids. Per the germline V gene, CDR1 is SQVTM and CDR2 is ANQGSEA. According to the study, TCR beta libraries were built with iRepertoire HTBI primers and CDR3-region Arm-PCR. MiXCR, applied by TCRdb to the multiplex PCR reads, yields one record per CDR3 protein. The data show about 380,000 distinct CDR3 sequences, around 15% seen once. Overall study results and limits: Persistent Graves' patients had lower TCR diversity than newly diagnosed ones.

This clonotype occurred many times. Antigen specificity is unknown. The receptor comes from a female donor with Graves disease. The chain recombines TRBV29-1 with TRBJ2-1; a possible D gene is TRBD2 (7 bases). Material: peripheral blood mononuclear cells (PBMCs), obtained at new diagnosis, from a patient treated with antithyroid drugs. DNA for the CDR3: TGCAGCGTTGAATCCCGCGGGGGCCGGATCAATGAGCAGTTCTTC. As protein: CSVESRGGRINEQFF.